This T cell receptor (beta chain) came from a study of CD8+CD57+ T cells in acquired aplastic anemia. Flow cytometry had shown expanded CD8+CD57+ cells in the patients chosen for sequencing. Investigators profiled TCR beta VDJ and CDR3 from genomic DNA template. TCRdb independently ran MiXCR on the reads; one entry per CDR3 protein. The data contain about 75,000 distinct CDR3 sequences, roughly 72% of them singletons. The CDR3 loop spans 12 amino acids. Deletions cut 7 bases from V and 7 bases from J, with 9 bases between. CDR1 and CDR2 from the germline V gene are SGDLS and YYNGEE. This clonotype is termed medium-sized (0.01 to 0.1%).

The TCR sequence derives from a human donor with aplastic anemia. The sample was sorted CD4+, CD8+, or CD8+CD57+ T cells (not recorded which) from PBMCs. J is TRBJ1-6 and V is TRBV9; D uncertain. The CDR3 coding sequence is TGTGCCAGCGGAGGAGCAAATTCACCCCTCCACTTT. Encoded protein: CASGGANSPLHF.